This T cell receptor (beta chain) was documented in a study of identical twins' blood T cells. Overall study results and limits: V gene usage reportedly matched far better within twin pairs than unrelated donors.

In regard to this clonotype: Its antigen is unidentified. A read error is possible here, since a much larger clone lies one base away.

MiXCR, applied by TCRdb to the 5' RACE reads, yields one record per CDR3 protein. The data hold about 370,000 distinct CDR3 sequences, with around 30% observed a single time. The TCR originated in a woman between 18 and 55 years old in good health. Source material: PBMCs.

The CDR3 sequence is CSARDQINTEAFF. DNA of the CDR3: TGCAGTGCTAGAGATCAAATAAACACTGAAGCTTTCTTT. This rearrangement joins TRBV20-1 to TRBJ1-1; D unresolved. Germline V gives CDR1 DFQATT, CDR2 SNEGSKA (reference sequence). V was trimmed by 0 bases and J by 2 bases, leaving 7 bases between them. The CDR3 length is 13 residues.